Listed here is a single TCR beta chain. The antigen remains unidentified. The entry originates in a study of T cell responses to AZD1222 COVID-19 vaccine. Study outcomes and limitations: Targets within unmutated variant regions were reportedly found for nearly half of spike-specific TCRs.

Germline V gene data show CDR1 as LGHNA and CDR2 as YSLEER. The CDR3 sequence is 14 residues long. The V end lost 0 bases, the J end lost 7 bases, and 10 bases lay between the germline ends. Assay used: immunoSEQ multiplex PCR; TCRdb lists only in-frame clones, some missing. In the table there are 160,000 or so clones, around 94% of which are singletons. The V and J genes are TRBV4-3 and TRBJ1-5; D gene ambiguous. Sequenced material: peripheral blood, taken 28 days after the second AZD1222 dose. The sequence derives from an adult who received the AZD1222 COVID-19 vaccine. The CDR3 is CASSQDRGAQPQHF. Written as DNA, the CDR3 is TGCGCCAGCAGCCAAGATCGGGGTGCCCAGCCCCAGCATTTT.